This passage covers 20 T cell receptor beta chains from one sample sequenced in a study of blood T cell repertoires in COVID-19 (dated by TCRdb to about 2020). The library was built by means of the immunoSEQ multiplex PCR assay. The source is immuneACCESS, and TCRdb retained only in-frame sequences with V and J called. Part of the clones is not carried over; for the studies checked, unresolved V genes explain less than half of this, and the remainder is unexplained. Recorded for this sample are over 200,000 clones; 81% of them occurred a single time. The top ten clonotypes cover around 9.2% of the sample. The sample was PBMCs or T cells enriched from blood (not recorded which). These receptors were obtained from a man in his forties or fifties who had recovered from COVID-19.

This clone was counted a single time. The chain links TRBV27 to TRBJ2-7; 12 positions agree with TRBD1. There are 15 residues in the CDR3. Germline CDR1 reads MNHEY; CDR2 reads SMNVEV (reference sequence). V shed 6 bases, J shed 3 bases, and the junction held 6 bases outside the gene matches. The CDR3 nucleotides read TGTGCCAGCAGATCGGGGACAGGGGGCGTCTACGAGCAGTACTTC. Residues: CASRSGTGGVYEQYF.

The V gene is TRBV4-1, the J gene TRBJ1-1; possible D gene TRBD1, 5 bases. V was trimmed by 4 bases and J by 4 bases, leaving 10 bases between them. Germline V gene sequence: CDR1 MGHRA, CDR2 YSYEKL. This CDR3 is 13 amino acids long. CDR3 in DNA: TGCGCCAGCAGCCTTGGGAGGGGCACTGAAGCTTTCTTT. As protein: CASSLGRGTEAFF.

This clone showed up just once. The chain employs TRBV6-1 and TRBJ2-1; 9 bases fit TRBD2. V lost 1 base, J lost 2 bases, and 6 bases stayed unmatched. The length of the CDR3 is 17 residues. In germline, CDR1 is MNHNS, CDR2 SASEGT. The CDR3 loop is CASSEVRASGAYNEQFF. The DNA of the CDR3 is TGTGCCAGCAGTGAAGTAAGGGCTAGCGGGGCCTACAATGAGCAGTTCTTC.

The rearrangement links TRBV19 to TRBJ1-4, with 7 bases matching TRBD1. This CDR3 has 17 residues. The junction had 12 bases not matched to a gene; V was cut back by 5 bases and J by 3 bases. CDR1 and CDR2 from the germline V gene are LNHDA and SQIVND (reference sequence). The CDR3 sequence: CASSALPGQSPNEKLFF. Written as DNA, the CDR3 is TGTGCCAGTAGTGCACTCCCGGGACAGTCACCTAATGAAAAACTGTTTTTT.

This clone was detected only once. V usage is TRBV6-5 and J usage is TRBJ1-1; tentative D call: TRBD1 (6 bases). CDR1 and CDR2 from the germline V gene are MNHEY and SVGAGI. The germline V and J ends were trimmed by 0 bases and 10 bases, with 6 bases remaining between them. The CDR3 totals 11 residues. CDR3 sequence reads: CASSYSGGAFF. DNA for the CDR3: TGTGCCAGCAGTTACTCAGGGGGAGCTTTCTTT.

This sequence joins TRBV30 and TRBJ1-6; maybe TRBD1 (6 bases). Looked up from germline, CDR1 is GTSNPN and CDR2 is SVGIG (reference sequence). The V and J ends lost 3 bases and 8 bases respectively, with 8 bases between them. CDR3 length: 12 amino acids. The CDR3 coding sequence is TGTGCCTGGAGCCCAGGGGATTCACCCCTCCACTTT. This translates into CAWSPGDSPLHF.

The chain employs TRBV10-2 and TRBJ2-1; no clear D gene. The V gene lost 3 bases and the J gene lost 8 bases, with 5 bases spanning the gap. Germline V gene data show CDR1 as WSHSY and CDR2 as SAAADI. This CDR3 contains 11 residues. As DNA, the CDR3 is TGCGCCAGCAGTGACAGGTATGAGCAGTTCTTC. Translated, it gives CASSDRYEQFF.

This chain joins TRBV5-6 and TRBJ2-5, with 9 bases identical to TRBD2. J gave up 5 bases and V 1 base, and 9 bases lay outside the gene matches. This CDR3 is built from 16 residues. Germline values: CDR1 SGHDT, CDR2 YYEEEE. CDR3 loop: CASSLIFPAGGETQYF. The CDR3 nucleotides read TGTGCCAGCAGCTTGATCTTTCCTGCGGGAGGGGAGACCCAGTACTTC. The variable domain in full, with the rest retrieved from reference TRBV5-6 and TRBJ2-5, is DAGVTQSPTHLIKTRGQQVTLRCSPKSGHDTVSWYQQALGQGPQFIFQYYEEEERQRGNFPDRFSGHQFPNYSSELNVNALLLGDSALYLCASSLIFPAGGETQYFGPGTRLLVL.

The chain combines TRBV24-1 with TRBJ2-1, with a weak D call TRBD2 (6 bases). CDR1 KGHDR and CDR2 SFDVKD come from the germline V gene. V was shortened by 8 bases and J by 2 bases, with 12 bases between the two germline ends. CDR3 length equals 14 residues. DNA of the CDR3: TGTGCCACCAAGGAGGGTATGACCTACAATGAGCAGTTCTTC. Its protein is CATKEGMTYNEQFF.

The rearrangement links TRBV2 to TRBJ1-2; 8 nucleotides match TRBD1. The germline CDR1 and CDR2 sequences are SNHLY and FYNNEI. CDR3 length equals 14 residues. V lost 5 bases to trimming and J lost 8 bases; unmatched junction nucleotides: 10. CDR3 region: CASSLGQVALGYTF. The CDR3 DNA reads as TGTGCCAGCAGTCTGGGACAGGTGGCGTTGGGCTACACCTTC.

The chain links TRBV7-9 to TRBJ1-3; 10 bases map to TRBD1. V was clipped by 8 bases and J by 2 bases; unmatched bases: 3. From germline, CDR1 is SEHNR and CDR2 FQNEAQ (reference sequence). The CDR3 length is 14 residues. The CDR3 protein is CASLDRGTGNTIYF. Here the CDR3 DNA reads TGTGCCAGCCTGGACAGGGGGACTGGAAACACCATATATTTT.

The V call is TRBV7-6, the J call TRBJ1-5; D is uncertain. The germline V gene encodes CDR1 SGHVS and CDR2 FNYEAQ. V dropped 0 bases and J dropped 7 bases, with 13 bases sitting between them. This CDR3 contains 15 residues. This CDR3 reads CASSLAPGVTQPQHF. DNA for the CDR3: TGTGCCAGCAGCTTAGCACCGGGTGTGACGCAGCCCCAGCATTTT. The entire variable domain, with the rest obtained from reference TRBV7-6 and TRBJ1-5, is as follows: GAGVSQSPRYKVTKRGQDVALRCDPISGHVSLYWYRQALGQGPEFLTYFNYEAQQDKSGLPNDRFSAERPEGSISTLTIQRTEQRDSAMYRCASSLAPGVTQPQHFGDGTRLSIL.

The chain uses TRBV2 and TRBJ1-6; maybe TRBD1 (6 bases). The CDR3 covers 13 residues. Germline values: CDR1 SNHLY, CDR2 FYNNEI. V shed 6 bases and J shed 7 bases, with 10 bases lying between them. CDR3: CASSRGENSPLHF. CDR3 DNA: TGTGCCAGCAGCAGGGGCGAGAATTCACCCCTCCACTTT.

The rearrangement uses TRBV3-1 (or the pseudogene TRBV3-2) and TRBJ2-1; D possibly corresponds to TRBD2 (6 bases). Trimming cost V 4 bases and J 12 bases, with 13 bases left between them. Looked up from germline, CDR1 is LGHDT and CDR2 is YNNKEL (reference sequence). The length of the CDR3 is 12 residues. The chain's CDR3 is CASSLGDGRQFF. CDR3 coding DNA: TGTGCCAGCAGCCTAGGGGACGGGAGGCAGTTCTTC.

This clone was seen only a few times. The V gene is TRBV5-5, the J gene TRBJ2-2; 7 bases are shared with TRBD2. Trimming removed 1 base from V and 1 base from J; junction bases left unmatched: 4. Germline lookup yields CDR1 SGHKS and CDR2 YYEKEE (reference sequence). The CDR3 length is 16 residues. For the CDR3, the DNA is TGTGCCAGCAGCTTGTTCGCGGGAGTGAACACCGGGGAGCTGTTTTTT. Protein sequence: CASSLFAGVNTGELFF.

This rearrangement joins TRBV5-1 to TRBJ2-1, with 9 positions matching TRBD2. V was pared by 1 base and J by 4 bases, with 9 bases of the junction left unmatched. Germline-derived CDR1 and CDR2 are SGHRS and YFSETQ. This CDR3 has 17 residues. The CDR3 here is CASSLTRTSAKYNEQFF. In DNA, the CDR3 is TGCGCCAGCAGCTTGACGCGGACTAGCGCAAAATACAATGAGCAGTTCTTC.

This clone was observed at least ten times. The gene calls are TRBV7-2 and TRBJ2-1, with 12 bases aligning to TRBD2. Germline V gives CDR1 SGHTA, CDR2 FQGNSA. The CDR3 covers 15 residues. The J segment lost 6 bases and the V segment lost 5 bases, leaving 5 bases of the junction unmatched. The CDR3 DNA follows: TGTGCCAGCAGCCCCCGACTAGCGGGAGCCAATGAGCAGTTCTTC. Protein product: CASSPRLAGANEQFF.

The V and J genes are TRBV6-5 and TRBJ2-3; TRBD2 agrees at 9 bases. The CDR3 has 13 residues. The J segment lost 4 bases and the V segment lost 6 bases, leaving 2 bases of the junction unmatched. Germline loops: CDR1 MNHEY, CDR2 SVGAGI. The CDR3 reads CASRREGADTQYF. The CDR3 nucleotides are TGTGCCAGCAGGCGGGAGGGGGCAGATACGCAGTATTTT.

V is TRBV6-5 and J is TRBJ1-2, with D tentatively TRBD1 (6 bases). The germline V gene has CDR1 MNHEY and CDR2 SVGAGI. There are 12 residues in the CDR3. Trimming removed 8 bases from V and 6 bases from J, with 13 bases in between. The CDR3 nucleotides are TGTGCCAGCTGGGGGCCTCCAGATGGCTACACCTTC. This encodes CASWGPPDGYTF.

The chain employs TRBV5-4 and TRBJ2-1; TRBD1 aligns across 11 bases. The V gene's germline CDR1 is SGHNT and CDR2 YYREEE (reference sequence). Trimming at V came to 4 bases and at J to 10 bases, leaving 7 bases not matched to a gene. This CDR3 has 14 residues. In DNA form, the CDR3 reads TGTGCCAGCAGCGCCGGACAGGGGGCGACGGAGCAGTTCTTC. It is translated as CASSAGQGATEQFF.